Given below is one T cell receptor beta chain in context. There is no known antigen for this receptor. Base qualities are not recorded, but no much larger clone differs from it by a single base. The germline V and J ends show losses of 3 bases and 8 bases respectively, and no gene match explains 6 bases of the junction. The CDR3 starts with the cysteine, ends with the phenylalanine, and has 12 residues. The CDR3 DNA has 36 bases and is translated from base 1. Taken from the germline V gene (reference sequence), the CDR1 and CDR2 loops are GTSNPN and SVGIG. The immunoSEQ Assay, a bias-controlled multiplex PCR, was used to amplify TCRbeta CDR3 regions from genomic DNA. The original pipeline was this. Nucleated cell counts per sample were estimated from amplification of reference gene primers within the assay. To quantify the absolute abundance of each unique TCRbeta CDR3 rearrangement, sequence reads were collapsed and filtered. Productive Simpson clonality was computed per sample as the square root of Simpson's diversity index over productive rearrangements. TCRdb obtained this table from immuneACCESS and retained in-frame rearrangements with V and J assigned. These tables miss some clones; where compared with another copy, unresolved V genes account for less than half of the shortfall, and the remainder is unexplained. For V, J and clone size, that table is used; D and trimming come from the DNA. The sample records about 260,000 clones, approximately 89% of which are singletons. 3.1% of the sample lies in the top ten.

The data were obtained in a study of blood T cell repertoires in COVID-19 (dated by TCRdb to 2020 to 2022). Some background on the complete study: Collaborator samples came from the United States, Italy and Spain and covered acute and convalescent phases of COVID-19. HLA class I and class II types, where available, came from metadata supplied by the sample provider rather than from assay-based typing. Subjects who had been exposed to COVID-19, were actively infected with it, or had recovered from it provided the deeply sampled blood TCRbeta repertoires that made up the dataset. Nearly every sample came with metadata listing a de-identified subject ID, COVID-19 status, age in years and sex. Samples were obtained from the ongoing ImmuneRACE study (first 160 participants) and from some 1,200 subjects provided by 6 global collaborators. The material from the prospective study consisted of cDNA or gDNA derived from T cells, B-cell-depleted T cells, or PBMCs. The repertoires were released in a freely available public database intended as a resource for research on the immune response to SARS-CoV-2.

Participants in the prospective study were aged roughly 18 to 100 years, lived in 20 to 25 United States geographic areas, and enrolled through a virtual design. In the prospective study, participants were assigned to cohorts based on the clinical history participants reported in a screening survey and a study questionnaire. Exposed participants had been in contact with someone with a PCR-confirmed or clinician-diagnosed COVID-19 case within 2 weeks of study entry. In the prospective study, whole blood, serum and a nasopharyngeal or oropharyngeal swab were collected from each participant by mobile phlebotomists. Prospective study participants could optionally give additional blood draws and questionnaires over a 2-month period. Before DNA extraction, blood samples from the prospective study were shipped at room temperature or frozen. The paper as a whole reports these results and caveats: Clinical and demographic metadata were provided uncurated, with the amount varying by source and participant.

Material for sequencing was PBMCs or T cells enriched from blood (not recorded which). This receptor was identified in a woman aged 40 to 50 who had been exposed to COVID-19. The receptor chain draws on TRBV30 and TRBJ2-7, with 8 bases aligning to TRBD2. The CDR3 has the sequence CAWSPGGGKQYF. The DNA sequence is given as TGTGCCTGGAGCCCCGGGGGGGGGAAGCAGTACTTC.